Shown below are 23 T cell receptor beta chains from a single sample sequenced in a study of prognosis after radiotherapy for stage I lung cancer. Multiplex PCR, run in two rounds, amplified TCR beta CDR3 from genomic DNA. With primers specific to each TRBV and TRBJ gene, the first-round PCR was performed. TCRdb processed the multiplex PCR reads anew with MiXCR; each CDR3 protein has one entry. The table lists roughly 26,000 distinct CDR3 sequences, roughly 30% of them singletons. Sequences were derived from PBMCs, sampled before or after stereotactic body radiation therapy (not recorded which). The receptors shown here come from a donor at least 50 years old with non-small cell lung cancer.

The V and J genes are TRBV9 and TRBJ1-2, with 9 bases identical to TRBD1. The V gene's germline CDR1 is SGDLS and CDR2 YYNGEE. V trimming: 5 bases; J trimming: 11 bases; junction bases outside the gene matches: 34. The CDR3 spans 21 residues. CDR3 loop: CASSQSAVQGALGRGNYVYTF. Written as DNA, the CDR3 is TGTGCCAGCAGTCAGTCGGCAGTACAGGGGGCTCTGGGTCGGGGTAACTATGTTTACACCTTC. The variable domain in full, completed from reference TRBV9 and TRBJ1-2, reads DSGVTQTPKHLITATGQRVTLRCSPRSGDLSVYWYQQSLDQGLQFLIQYYNGEERAKGNILERFSAQQFPDLHSELNLSSLELGDSALYFCASSQSAVQGALGRGNYVYTFGSGTRLTVV.

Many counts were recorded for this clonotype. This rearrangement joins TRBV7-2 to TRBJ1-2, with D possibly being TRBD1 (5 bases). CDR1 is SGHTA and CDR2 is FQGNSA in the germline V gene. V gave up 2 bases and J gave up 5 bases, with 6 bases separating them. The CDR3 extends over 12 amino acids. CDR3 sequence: CASSLQGYGYTF. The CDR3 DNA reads TGTGCCAGCAGCTTACAGGGTTATGGCTACACCTTC.

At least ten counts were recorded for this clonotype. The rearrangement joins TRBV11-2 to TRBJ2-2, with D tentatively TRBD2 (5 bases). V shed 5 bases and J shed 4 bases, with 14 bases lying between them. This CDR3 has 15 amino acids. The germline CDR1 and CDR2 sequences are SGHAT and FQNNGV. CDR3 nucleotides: TGTGCCAGCAGCCCCCTCGTGAGCGGCACCGGGGAGCTGTTTTTT. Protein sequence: CASSPLVSGTGELFF.

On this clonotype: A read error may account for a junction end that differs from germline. For the CDR3, the DNA is TGTGCCAGCAGTTCAGCCCCGGGACAGGGGGCTTCTGGGGCCAACTTCCTGACTTTC. Translating gives CASSSAPGQGASGANFLTF. The V call is TRBV6-5, the J call TRBJ2-6, with 12 bases identical to TRBD1. This CDR3 region has 19 residues. Per the germline V gene, CDR1 is MNHEY and CDR2 is SVGAGI.

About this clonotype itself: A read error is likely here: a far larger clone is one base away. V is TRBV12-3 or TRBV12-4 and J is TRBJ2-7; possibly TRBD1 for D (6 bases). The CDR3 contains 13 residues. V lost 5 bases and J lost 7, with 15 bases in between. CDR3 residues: CASSVGQNNEQYF. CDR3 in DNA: TGTGCCAGCAGTGTAGGACAGAACAATGAGCAGTACTTC.

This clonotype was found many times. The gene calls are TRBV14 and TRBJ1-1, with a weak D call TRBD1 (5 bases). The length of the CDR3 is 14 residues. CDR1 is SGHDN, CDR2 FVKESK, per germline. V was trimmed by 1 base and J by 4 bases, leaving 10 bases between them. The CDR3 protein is CASSQVYGGTEAFF. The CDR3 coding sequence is TGTGCCAGCAGCCAAGTTTACGGGGGCACTGAAGCTTTCTTT.

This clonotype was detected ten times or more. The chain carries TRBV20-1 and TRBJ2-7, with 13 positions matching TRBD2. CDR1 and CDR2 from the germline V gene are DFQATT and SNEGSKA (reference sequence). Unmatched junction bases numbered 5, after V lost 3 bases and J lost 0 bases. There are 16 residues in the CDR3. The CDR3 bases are TGCAGTGCTAGCCTCGGGACTAGCGGGACCTCCTACGAGCAGTACTTC. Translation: CSASLGTSGTSYEQYF.

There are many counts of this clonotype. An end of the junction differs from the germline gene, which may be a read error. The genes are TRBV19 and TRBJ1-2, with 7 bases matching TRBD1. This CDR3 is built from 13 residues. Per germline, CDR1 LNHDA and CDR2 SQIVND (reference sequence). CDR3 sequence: CASSVDRAAGYTF. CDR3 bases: TGTGCCAGTAGTGTAGACAGGGCGGCTGGCTACACCTTC.

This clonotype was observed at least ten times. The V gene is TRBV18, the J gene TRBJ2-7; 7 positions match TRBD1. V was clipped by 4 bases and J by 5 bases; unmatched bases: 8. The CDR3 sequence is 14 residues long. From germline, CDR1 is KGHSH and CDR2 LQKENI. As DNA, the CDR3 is TGTGCCAGCTCACTCGACAGGGCTAGCCACGAGCAGTACTTC. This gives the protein CASSLDRASHEQYF.

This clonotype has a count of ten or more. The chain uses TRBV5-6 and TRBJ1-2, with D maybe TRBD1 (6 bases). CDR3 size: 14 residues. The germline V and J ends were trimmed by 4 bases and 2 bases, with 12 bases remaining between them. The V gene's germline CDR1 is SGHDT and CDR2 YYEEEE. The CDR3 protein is CASSAWDNNYGYTF. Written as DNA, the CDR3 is TGTGCCAGCAGCGCTTGGGACAACAACTATGGCTACACCTTC.

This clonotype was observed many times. The CDR3: CASSLDGLGTASRAFF. The CDR3 coding sequence is TGCGCCAGCAGCTTGGACGGTCTCGGGACAGCCTCCCGAGCTTTCTTT. The chain carries TRBV5-1 and TRBJ1-1, with 7 bases identical to TRBD1. This CDR3 spans 16 amino acids. The V and J ends lost 0 bases and 10 bases, in that order; junction bases with no gene match: 15. Germline V gene sequence: CDR1 SGHRS, CDR2 YFSETQ.

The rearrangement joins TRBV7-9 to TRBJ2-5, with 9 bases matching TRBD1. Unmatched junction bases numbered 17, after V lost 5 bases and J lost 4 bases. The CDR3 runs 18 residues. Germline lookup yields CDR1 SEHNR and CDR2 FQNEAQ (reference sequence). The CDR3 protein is CASSPSRSDRGRTETQYF. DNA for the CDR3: TGTGCCAGCAGCCCCAGTCGGTCGGACAGGGGTCGTACAGAGACCCAGTACTTC.

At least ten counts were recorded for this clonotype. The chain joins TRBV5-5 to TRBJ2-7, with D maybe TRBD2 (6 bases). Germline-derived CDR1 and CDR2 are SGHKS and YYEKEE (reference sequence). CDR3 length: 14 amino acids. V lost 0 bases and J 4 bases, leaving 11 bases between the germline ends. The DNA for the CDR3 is TGTGCCAGCAGCTTGGAACCCGGGACTTACGAGCAGTACTTC. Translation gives CASSLEPGTYEQYF.

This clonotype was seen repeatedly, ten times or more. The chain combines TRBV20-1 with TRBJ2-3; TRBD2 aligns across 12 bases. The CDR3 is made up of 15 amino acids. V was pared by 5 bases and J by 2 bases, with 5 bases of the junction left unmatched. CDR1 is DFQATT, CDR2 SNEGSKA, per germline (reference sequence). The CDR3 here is CSASTSGGHTDTQYF. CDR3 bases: TGCAGTGCTTCAACTAGCGGGGGGCACACAGATACGCAGTATTTT.

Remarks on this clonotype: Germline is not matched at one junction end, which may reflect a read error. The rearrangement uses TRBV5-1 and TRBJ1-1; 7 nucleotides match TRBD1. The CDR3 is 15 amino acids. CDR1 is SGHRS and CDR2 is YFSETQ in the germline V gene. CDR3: CANSLSDRANTEAFF. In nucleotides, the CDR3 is TGCGCCAACAGCTTGAGTGACAGGGCTAACACTGAAGCTTTCTTT.

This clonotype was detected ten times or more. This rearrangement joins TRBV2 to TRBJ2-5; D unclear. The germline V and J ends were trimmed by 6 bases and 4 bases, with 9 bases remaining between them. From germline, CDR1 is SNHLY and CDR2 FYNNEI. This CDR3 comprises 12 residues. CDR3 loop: CASRTTGETQYF. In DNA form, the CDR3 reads TGTGCCAGCAGAACAACGGGAGAGACCCAGTACTTC.

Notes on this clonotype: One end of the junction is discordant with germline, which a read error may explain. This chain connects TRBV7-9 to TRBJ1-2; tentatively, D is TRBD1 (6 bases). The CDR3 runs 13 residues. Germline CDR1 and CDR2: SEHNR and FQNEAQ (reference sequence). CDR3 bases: TGTGTCAGCAGTCCTACAGGGAGCTATGGCTACACCTTC. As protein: CVSSPTGSYGYTF.

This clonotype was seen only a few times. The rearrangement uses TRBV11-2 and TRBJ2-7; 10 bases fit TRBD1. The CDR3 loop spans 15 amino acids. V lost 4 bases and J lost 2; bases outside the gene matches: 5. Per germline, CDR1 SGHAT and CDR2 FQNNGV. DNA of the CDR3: TGTGCCAGCAGCTCTTCCGGGACAGGGGCCTACGAGCAGTACTTC. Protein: CASSSSGTGAYEQYF.

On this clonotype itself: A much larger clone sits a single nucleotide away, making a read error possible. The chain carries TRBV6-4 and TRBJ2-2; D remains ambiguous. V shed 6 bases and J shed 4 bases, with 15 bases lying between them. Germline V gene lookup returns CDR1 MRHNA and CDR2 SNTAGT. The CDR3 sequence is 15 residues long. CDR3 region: CASSPESLGTGELFF. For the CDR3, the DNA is TGTGCCAGCAGCCCAGAGTCCCTGGGCACCGGGGAGCTGTTTTTT.

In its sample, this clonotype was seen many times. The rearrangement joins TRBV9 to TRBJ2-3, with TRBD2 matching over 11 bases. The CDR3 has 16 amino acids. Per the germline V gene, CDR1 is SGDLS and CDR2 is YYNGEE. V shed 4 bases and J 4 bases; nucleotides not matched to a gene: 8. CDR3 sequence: CASSLSSGGAADTQYF. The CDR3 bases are TGTGCCAGCAGCCTCAGTAGCGGGGGGGCGGCAGATACGCAGTATTTT.

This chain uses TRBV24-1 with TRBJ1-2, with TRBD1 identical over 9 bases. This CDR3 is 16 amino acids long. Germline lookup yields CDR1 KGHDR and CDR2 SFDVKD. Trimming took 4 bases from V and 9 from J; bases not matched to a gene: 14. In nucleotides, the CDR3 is TGTGCCACCAGTGAAGCCGGACAGGGGAAGTTGCGGCGCTACACCTTC. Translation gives CATSEAGQGKLRRYTF.

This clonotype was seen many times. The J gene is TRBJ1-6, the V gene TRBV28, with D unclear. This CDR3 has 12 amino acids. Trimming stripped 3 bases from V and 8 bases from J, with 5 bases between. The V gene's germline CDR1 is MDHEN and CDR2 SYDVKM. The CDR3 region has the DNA TGTGCCAGCAGTTTGGTCTATTCACCCCTCCACTTT. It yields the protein CASSLVYSPLHF.

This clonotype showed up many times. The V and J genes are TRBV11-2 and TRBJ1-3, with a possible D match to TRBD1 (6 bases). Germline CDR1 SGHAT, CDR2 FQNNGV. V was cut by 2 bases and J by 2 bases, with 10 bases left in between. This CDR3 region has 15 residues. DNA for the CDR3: TGTGCCAGCAGCTTAACAGGGCCAGCTGGAAACACCATATATTTT. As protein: CASSLTGPAGNTIYF.